This T cell receptor (beta chain) emerged from a study of blood T cells in healthy people across ages. Study results and limitations: Compared with aged donors, long-lived donors showed fewer expanded clones, suggesting selection.

Notes on this clonotype: Antigen unknown.

CDR1 and CDR2 (germline): SQVTM, ANQGSEA. This CDR3 comprises 10 residues. V lost 2 bases to trimming and J lost 6 bases, with 4 bases between them. Every sample gave at least 5.5 micrograms of total RNA when it was extracted. Primed by a sample-barcoded 5' primer and a J-beta primer mix, a second PCR proceeded for about 6 to 12 cycles. The template-switch adaptor, which had 12 random nucleotides, put a tag on each cDNA molecule. TCRdb reanalysed the 5' RACE reads using MiXCR and keeps one entry per CDR3 protein. The data show about 580,000 distinct CDR3 sequences, 40% to 55% seen once. The sequenced sample was blood. The TCR sequence derives from an elderly man in good health. The gene calls are TRBV29-1 and TRBJ1-2; D is unresolved. CDR3 DNA sequence: TGCAGCGTTGAACAAGATGGCTACACCTTC. This sequence encodes CSVEQDGYTF.